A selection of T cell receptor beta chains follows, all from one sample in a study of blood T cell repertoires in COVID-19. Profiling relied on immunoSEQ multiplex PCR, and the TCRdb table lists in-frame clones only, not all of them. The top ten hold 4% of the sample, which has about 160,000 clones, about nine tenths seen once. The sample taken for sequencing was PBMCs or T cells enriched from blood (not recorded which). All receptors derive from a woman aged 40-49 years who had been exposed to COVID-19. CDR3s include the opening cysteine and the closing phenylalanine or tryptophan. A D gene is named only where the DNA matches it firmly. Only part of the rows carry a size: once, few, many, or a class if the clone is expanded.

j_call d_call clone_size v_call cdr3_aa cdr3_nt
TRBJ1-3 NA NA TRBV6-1 CASSDRGNTIYF TGTGCCAGCAGTGACAGGGGAAACACCATATATTTT
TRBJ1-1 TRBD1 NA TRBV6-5 CASSLGTGGDTEAFF TGTGCCAGCAGTTTAGGGACAGGGGGGGACACTGAAGCTTTCTTT
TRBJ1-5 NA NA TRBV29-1 CSVGAVNQPQHF TGCAGCGTTGGGGCAGTTAATCAGCCCCAGCATTTT
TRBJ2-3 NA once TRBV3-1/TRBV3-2 CASSQGPSPGSGTQYF TGTGCCAGCAGCCAAGGTCCTTCACCGGGTAGTGGTACGCAGTATTTT
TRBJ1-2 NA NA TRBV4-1 CASSQERSVGAGYGYTF TGCGCCAGCAGCCAAGAAAGGAGCGTAGGGGCAGGATATGGCTACACCTTC
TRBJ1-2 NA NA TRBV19 CASSIAMDSPFEAGYTF TGTGCCAGTAGTATTGCTATGGACAGTCCGTTCGAGGCTGGCTACACCTTC
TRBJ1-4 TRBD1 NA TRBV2 CASTRDRGEKLFF TGTGCCAGCACTCGGGACAGGGGTGAAAAACTGTTTTTT
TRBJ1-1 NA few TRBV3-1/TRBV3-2 CASSQDGQPEAFF TGTGCCAGCAGCCAAGATGGACAACCTGAAGCTTTCTTT
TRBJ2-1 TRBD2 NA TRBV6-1 CASSEGLAGANEQFF TGTGCCAGCAGTGAGGGACTAGCGGGGGCGAATGAGCAGTTCTTC
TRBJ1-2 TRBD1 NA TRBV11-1 CASSPGGSYGYTF TGTGCCAGCAGTCCAGGGGGAAGCTATGGCTACACCTTC
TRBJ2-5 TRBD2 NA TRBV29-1 CSVEGGSRETQYF TGCAGCGTTGAAGGCGGGAGTAGAGAGACCCAGTACTTC
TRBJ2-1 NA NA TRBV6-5 CASSYSTRGREQFF TGTGCCAGCAGTTACTCGACTAGGGGCCGAGAGCAGTTCTTC
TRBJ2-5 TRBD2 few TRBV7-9 CASSSWASGTQETQYF TGTGCCAGCAGCTCGTGGGCTAGCGGGACTCAAGAGACCCAGTACTTC
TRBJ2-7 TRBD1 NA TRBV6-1 CASSEAGTDYEQYF TGTGCCAGCAGTGAAGCGGGGACAGACTACGAGCAGTACTTC
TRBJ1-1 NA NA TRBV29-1 CSVERYTEAFF TGCAGCGTTGAACGGTACACTGAAGCTTTCTTT
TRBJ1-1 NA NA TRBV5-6 CASSRGIGVGTEAFF TGTGCCAGCAGCCGGGGGATAGGGGTGGGAACTGAAGCTTTCTTT
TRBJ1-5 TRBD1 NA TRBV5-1 CASSLGGQGNQPQHF TGCGCCAGCAGCTTGGGAGGACAGGGCAATCAGCCCCAGCATTTT
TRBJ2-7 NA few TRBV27 CASSPTMAYEQYF TGTGCCAGCAGCCCGACTATGGCCTACGAGCAGTACTTC
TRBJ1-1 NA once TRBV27 CASSGRGGTGNTEAFF TGTGCCAGCAGTGGGCGAGGCGGGACGGGGAACACTGAAGCTTTCTTT
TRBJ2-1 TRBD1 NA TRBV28 CASSGQAAFGREQFF TGTGCCAGCTCGGGACAGGCCGCCTTTGGTCGGGAGCAGTTCTTC
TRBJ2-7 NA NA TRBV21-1 CASSKALGTRTYEQYF TGTGCCAGCAGCAAAGCGCTGGGGACACGGACCTACGAGCAGTACTTC
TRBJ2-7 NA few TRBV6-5 CASLTGWRGEQYF TGTGCCAGCTTGACGGGATGGCGGGGCGAGCAGTACTTC
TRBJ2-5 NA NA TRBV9 CASSALGQGETQYF TGTGCCAGCAGCGCCCTCGGCCAGGGAGAGACCCAGTACTTC
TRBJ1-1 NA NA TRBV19 CASKTSSVTEAFF TGTGCCAGTAAAACCTCCAGTGTTACTGAAGCTTTCTTT
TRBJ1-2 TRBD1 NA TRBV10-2 CASTDRGLDYGYTF TGCGCCAGCACGGACAGGGGGCTGGACTATGGCTACACCTTC
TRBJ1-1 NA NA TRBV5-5 CASSLAGDTEAFF TGTGCCAGCAGCTTGGCAGGGGACACTGAAGCTTTCTTT
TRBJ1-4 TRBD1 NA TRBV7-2 CASSLQGAREKLFF TGTGCCAGCAGCTTGCAGGGGGCAAGAGAAAAACTGTTTTTT
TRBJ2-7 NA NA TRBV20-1 CSASLVGYEQYF TGCAGTGCTAGTCTAGTAGGTTACGAGCAGTACTTC
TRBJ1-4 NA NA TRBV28 CASSFGGIEKLFF TGTGCCAGCAGTTTTGGAGGGATCGAAAAACTGTTTTTT
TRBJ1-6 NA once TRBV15 CATSRDRRGRDSPLHF TGTGCCACCAGCAGAGATCGGAGGGGCAGGGATTCACCCCTCCACTTT
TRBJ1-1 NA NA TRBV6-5 CASSPSTTGEAFF TGTGCCAGCAGTCCCTCTACAACAGGTGAAGCTTTCTTT
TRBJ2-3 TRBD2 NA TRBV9 CASSDSGGARSTDTQYF TGTGCCAGCAGCGACAGCGGGGGGGCTCGAAGCACAGATACGCAGTATTTT
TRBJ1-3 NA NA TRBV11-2 CASSLDLPGSGNTIYF TGTGCCAGCAGCTTAGATCTCCCCGGGTCCGGAAACACCATATATTTT
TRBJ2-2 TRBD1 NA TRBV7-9 CASSHPGTENTGELFF TGTGCCAGCAGCCATCCCGGGACAGAGAACACCGGGGAGCTGTTTTTT
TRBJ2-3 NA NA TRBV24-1 CATSVGQGLDTQYF TGTGCCACCAGTGTAGGGCAGGGATTAGATACGCAGTATTTT
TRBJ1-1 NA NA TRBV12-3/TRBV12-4 CASSFTGFTEAFF TGTGCCAGCAGTTTTACGGGTTTCACTGAAGCTTTCTTT
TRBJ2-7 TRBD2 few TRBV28 CASNGGSVKEQYF TGTGCCAGCAATGGCGGGAGTGTAAAAGAGCAGTACTTC
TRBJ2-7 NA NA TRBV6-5 CASSYSRYEQYF TGTGCCAGCAGTTACTCTAGATACGAGCAGTACTTC
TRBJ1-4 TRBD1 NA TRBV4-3 CASSQGTGLNEKLFF TGCGCCAGCAGCCAGGGGACAGGATTGAATGAAAAACTGTTTTTT
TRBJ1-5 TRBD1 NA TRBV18 CASSLDRDQPQHF TGTGCCAGCTCACTTGACAGGGATCAGCCCCAGCATTTT
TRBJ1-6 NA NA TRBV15 CATSREWGGGSPLHF TGTGCCACCAGCAGAGAATGGGGAGGTGGCTCACCCCTCCACTTT